This TCR beta chain was recorded in a study of cytomegalovirus exposure and HLA in healthy donors (TCRdb year 2017). For context, the study as a whole: An earlier analysis of some 500 of the donors reported 276 Gb of sequence data and 117 million unique TCR beta sequences from about 200 million T cells. High-throughput TCR immunosequencing, statistical association of individual TCRs with disease status, and machine learning were combined to predict cytomegalovirus infection status. Roughly 5 DR-DQ haplotypes were handled as single units for association and clustering because linkage in the cohort was strong. Of the roughly 410 genotyped donors, 81% were placed in the genetic ancestry cluster associated with self-reported Caucasian donors. An early release that covered about 600 HLA-typed donors contained 250 to 350 gigabases of sequencing data and 70 million to 100 million unique TCR sequences. All discovery cohort repertoires had been generated using a single sequencing platform. Both class I and class II loci were covered by HLA typing, at four-digit resolution. In addition to the first cohort of 666 subjects, a separate validation cohort of over 90 different subjects was used. To decide whether each TCR beta V gene segment behaved as functional or pseudogenic, an earlier analysis of 587 of the donors relied on high-throughput TCR beta sequencing. In the later analysis, no new phenotypic data were used to find candidate immune exposures; instead, reliance was placed on TCR beta sequences and their occurrence across donors. Alongside the repertoire data, information on donor age, sex, ethnicity and CMV serostatus was compiled. Among about 360 genotyped donors of the cohort, an average of 235,054 unique TCR beta nucleotide sequences were sequenced per donor, about a sixth of them non-productive. Using immunosequencing, the study profiled T cell repertoires from roughly 650 subjects and related those repertoires to cytomegalovirus serostatus. A later analysis re-examined previously published TCR beta repertoires from about 670 donors and added high-resolution HLA genotyping to investigate patterns of TCR occurrence. Typing coverage varied by locus: about 629-640 donors for A, B, C, DRB1 and DQB1; roughly 560 for DQA1; some 610 for DPA1; around 490 for DPB1. A later genetic analysis took genome-wide SNP genotypes for about 55% of the 666 donors and used that subset as a discovery cohort. The aim of the study was to test whether cataloging public T cell receptors could identify signatures of past pathogen exposure.

Note on this clone: It has no known antigen specificity. Base qualities are missing; no much larger clone stands one base away.

Results the study describes overall, beyond this receptor: A later analysis associated about 17,000 TCR beta sequences with specific HLA alleles at a false discovery rate of 0.05. Several of the top co-occurrence clusters appeared to be linked to parvovirus B19, influenza, CMV and Epstein-Barr virus, according to a later analysis. Cytomegalovirus status was reported to be diagnosed by the classifier with high specificity and sensitivity in both the original and validation cohorts. Because HLA typing was missing for some donors at each locus, association tests included only the typed subset. In an earlier analysis of approximately 590 of the donors, most TCR beta V segments were observed in productive rearrangements about 87% or about 30% of the time, broadly matching IMGT annotations. This cohort had only TCR beta chains sequenced, and the lack of alpha or paired-chain data limited which features could be detected. The earlier analysis of about 600 of the donors excluded 15 to 20 rarely observed V segments, including chromosome 9 orphons, because counts were too low. A later analysis found that HLA-associated TCR beta chains were more clonally expanded and had lower generation probabilities than equally common non-associated chains. A later analysis found that most CMV-associated TCR beta chains appeared HLA-restricted, with HLA associations seemingly driven largely by CMV exposure. CMV serostatus was the only immune exposure information available for the cohort. The study listed around 160 TCR beta chains as associated with cytomegalovirus. A cluster of highly shared sequence variants was judged likely to represent a technical artifact of the sequencing pipeline. Roughly uniform sequencing depth across donors was assumed in presence/absence analyses, although this assumption may not hold. Because the 87-base-pair reads could not distinguish some IMGT-functional V segments, including TRBV6-2 and TRBV6-3, those segments were excluded. It was suggested by the authors that the approach could potentially be generalized to other disease states and immunological phenotypes. Most TCR sequences were observed very rarely across donors, whereas some public TCRs were present in many individuals. Correlated functional status among segregating V segments might reflect linkage disequilibrium, but an unknown experimental factor could not be ruled out. In vitro tests confirmed that three of the cytomegalovirus-associated TCR beta chains recognize cytomegalovirus antigens. According to a later analysis, TCR association rates differed among HLA loci, with DRB1 alleles showing the most associated TCRs and HLA-C alleles showing the fewest. According to a later genetic analysis, donors in an Asian-associated ancestry cluster had fewer N-insertions in productive TCRs than the approximately 670-donor mean. In a later genetic analysis, a missense DCLRE1C variant was associated with V-gene and J-gene trimming of TCR beta chains, and the association was replicated in an independent cohort. When HLA alleles, especially DR and DQ, strongly co-occurred, TCR associations were difficult to assign to individual alleles. A further reported finding was that TCR beta sequences accurately predicted the HLA-A and HLA-B alleles for most subjects in the first cohort.

Trimming costs V 6 bases and J 7 bases, and their ends lie 15 bases apart. CDR1 LGHNT and CDR2 FRNRAP were looked up in the germline V gene. Its CDR3 holds 13 amino acids, cysteine through phenylalanine. Kept here is only the CDR3 DNA, which spans 39 bases and is read in frame from base 1. The library was prepared using the immunoSEQ multiplex PCR assay. The multiplex PCR relied on a mix of 60 forward primers for TCR Vbeta segments and 13 reverse primers for TCR Jbeta segments. Amplification of the CDR3 region of rearranged TCR beta genes was performed with a multiplex PCR assay on genomic DNA. On the Illumina HiSeq System, the amplified TCR beta libraries were sequenced as 87-base-pair reads. Under the source paper's analysis protocol: A later analysis tallied 80 million to 95 million unique TCR beta chains across the approximately 670 repertoires, and some 10 million of those chains were shared by two or more donors. A nearest-neighbor algorithm error-corrected the raw reads and collapsed the reads into unique sequences, merging closely related sequences to remove PCR and sequencing errors. V, D and J gene segments were assigned by aligning CDR3 sequences to IMGT reference sequences. For a sequence to be retained, a match of at least six nucleotides to both a V gene segment and a J gene segment was required. Rearrangements were classified as productive when the CDR3 lacked stop codons and remained in frame with V and J, and all other rearrangements were classified as non-productive. CDR3 was defined by IMGT convention, running from the second conserved V-encoded cysteine to the conserved J-encoded phenylalanine. Sequences without an unambiguous match to a single V gene segment were excluded from the earlier analysis of about 640 of the donors. An earlier analysis of almost 600 of the donors classified V segments as functional when productive rearrangements were above 56.7% and as segregating when the standard deviation between donors was above 5%. A statistical classification framework was built for diagnosing cytomegalovirus status from the catalog of TCR beta chain sequences. V and J gene assignment, in a later analysis, came from comparing TCR nucleotide sequences with IMGT/GENE-DB human TR gene sequences. The TCRdist pipeline was used in a later analysis to assign CDR3 sequences and most-parsimonious VDJ recombination scenarios. In a later analysis, each TCR beta chain was defined by its CDR3 amino acid sequence together with its V-gene family, and reads without a unique V-gene family were excluded. To address suspected cross-contamination and a sequencing artifact, a later analysis removed around 590 highly shared, low-generation-probability nucleotide sequences. In a later analysis, a clonal expansion index was calculated for each public chain from normalized within-repertoire ranks of inferred template counts. In a later analysis, generation probabilities were computed with a VDJ recombination model fitted to out-of-frame rearrangements, and the resulting probabilities were checked against IGoR. In a later analysis, hypergeometric tests were used to score TCR-TCR, TCR-HLA and TCR-CMV co-occurrence, with a repertoire-size bias correction applied to TCR pairs. To estimate false discovery rates, a later analysis permuted the HLA or CMV assignments 20 times. In a later analysis, co-occurring TCRs were grouped using DBSCAN, and TCRdist sequence similarity was added for clustering within HLA-allele-positive subsets. Repertoires with fewer than 30,000 or more than 120,000 public chains were left out of co-occurrence clustering, as were five repertoires with anomalous nucleotide sharing. TCRdb retrieved this table from immuneACCESS and kept in-frame rearrangements only. Not all clones are present; in checked studies, unresolved V genes account for under half, and no reason is known for the remainder. V, J and clone size reflect that table, while D and trimming were determined from the DNA. Here the sample has 200,000 to 250,000 clones; 70% to 85% occur a single time. 0.58% of the sample is in the top ten clones.

The cohort comprised around 700 healthy bone marrow donors. At the time of sampling, every cohort member was nominally healthy, though immune exposures that went unrecorded were likely present. The donor was CMV seronegative and belonged to the group of approximately 320 seronegative cohort members. Each donor provided a peripheral blood sample, and peripheral blood mononuclear cells were used for TCR beta sequencing. Genomic DNA was extracted from the blood cell samples with the Qiagen DNeasy Blood Extraction Kit. Here the chain combines TRBV12-5 and TRBJ2-5; a weak D assignment points to TRBD2 (6 bases agree). The TCR comes from a woman between 40 and 55 years old in good health and CMV-seronegative. Sequenced sample: PBMCs. The CDR3 region has the sequence CASGNPGERTQYF. At the DNA level, the sequence is TGTGCTAGTGGGAACCCGGGAGAACGGACCCAGTACTTC.